The source of this T cell receptor beta chain is a study of cytomegalovirus exposure and HLA in healthy donors. Germline trimming cut 1 base from V and 6 bases from J; bases unmatched to any gene: 6. Germline V lookup: CDR1 KGHSH, CDR2 LQKENI. The CDR3 is 16 amino acids. Amplification used 60 Vbeta primers and 13 Jbeta primers. The protocol was immunoSEQ multiplex PCR, while the TCRdb copy is restricted to in-frame clones and leaves out a portion. The sample table sets out 150,000 or so clones. The V call is TRBV18, the J call TRBJ2-2; the match to TRBD1 covers 9 bases. The clonotype originates from a man aged 30 to 45 in good health and CMV-seronegative. The sample comprised PBMCs. CDR3 protein: CASSPRDRVKAGELFF. The CDR3 region has the DNA TGTGCCAGCTCACCACGGGACAGGGTCAAGGCCGGGGAGCTGTTTTTT. Together with reference TRBV18 and TRBJ2-2, the CDR3 gives the full variable domain: NAGVMQNPRHLVRRRGQEARLRCSPMKGHSHVYWYRQLPEEGLKFMVYLQKENIIDESGMPKERFSAEFPKEGPSILRIQQVVRGDSAAYFCASSPRDRVKAGELFFGEGSRLTVL.